The clone carrying this TCR beta chain was counted only a few times. Its specificity is not known. There are 14 residues in the CDR3. Germline V gene lookup returns CDR1 SEHNR and CDR2 FQNEAQ (reference sequence). The V gene lost 7 bases and the J gene lost 5 bases, with 17 bases spanning the gap. This record comes from a study of OX40 agonist ivuxolimab in advanced cancers. Study context: In this cohort, patients received ivuxolimab, an agonistic anti-OX40 (CD134) antibody. Study conclusions and caveats: Low normalized T-cell clonal expansion was additionally recorded for some nonresponders. Researchers did not determine the expanded peripheral T cells' antigen specificity.

The method was immunoSEQ multiplex PCR; TCRdb's version includes in-frame clones alone and lacks a portion of them. The sample includes about 70,000 clones, about 82% of them seen just once. The TCR was taken from an adult with an advanced solid tumor such as melanoma, head and neck, liver or kidney cancer. This material consisted of CD4+ or CD8+ T cells sorted from blood, taken in a trial of the OX40 agonist ivuxolimab. The chain recombines TRBV7-9 with TRBJ2-5, with a possible D match to TRBD2 (5 bases). As DNA, the CDR3 is TGTGCCAGCACCCCGCCGGGGAATGGGGAGACCCAGTACTTC. Its translation is CASTPPGNGETQYF.